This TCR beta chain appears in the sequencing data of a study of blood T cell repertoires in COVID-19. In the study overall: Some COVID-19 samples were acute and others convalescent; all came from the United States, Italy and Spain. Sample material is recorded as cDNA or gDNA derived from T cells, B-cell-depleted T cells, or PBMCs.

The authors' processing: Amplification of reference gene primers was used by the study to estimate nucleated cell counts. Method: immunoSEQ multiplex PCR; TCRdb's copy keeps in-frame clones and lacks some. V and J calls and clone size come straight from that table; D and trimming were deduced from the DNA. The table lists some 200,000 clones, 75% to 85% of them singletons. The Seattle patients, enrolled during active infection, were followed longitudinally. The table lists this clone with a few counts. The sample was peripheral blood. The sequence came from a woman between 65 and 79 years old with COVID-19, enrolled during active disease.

The CDR3 sequence is CASSQELAGRGGNEQFF. Written as DNA, the CDR3 is TGCGCCAGCAGCCAAGAACTTGCCGGGCGGGGAGGGAATGAGCAGTTCTTC. The V gene is TRBV4-3, the J gene TRBJ2-1; 7 nucleotides agree with TRBD2. Germline V gene lookup returns CDR1 LGHNA and CDR2 YSLEER. The junction had 12 bases not matched to a gene; V was cut back by 0 bases and J by 7 bases. This CDR3 spans 17 amino acids.